These 24 T cell receptor beta chains came from one sample sequenced in a study of T cell changes during pregnancy in multiple sclerosis. Sequenced by immunoSEQ multiplex PCR; TCRdb stores in-frame clones only, minus some. The table shows tens of thousands of clones, with more than 75% occurring only once. This material consisted of CD4+ T cells from peripheral blood mononuclear cells, taken in the first trimester of pregnancy. All receptors come from a female donor with multiple sclerosis, enrolled in a pregnancy study.

V and J are TRBV28 and TRBJ1-5; 8 positions match TRBD1. J gave up 8 bases and V 6 bases, and 6 bases lay outside the gene matches. The CDR3 has 13 residues. Germline values: CDR1 MDHEN, CDR2 SYDVKM. CDR3 amino acids: CASRGQAAEPQHF. Written as DNA, the CDR3 is TGTGCCAGCAGGGGACAGGCGGCCGAGCCCCAGCATTTT.

The chain is built from TRBV5-1 and TRBJ2-5; TRBD1 aligns across 11 bases. CDR1 is SGHRS and CDR2 is YFSETQ in the germline V gene. The J segment lost 4 bases and the V segment lost 4 bases, leaving 9 bases of the junction unmatched. The CDR3 has 16 residues. The chain's CDR3 is CASSERDRGTGETQYF. DNA for the CDR3: TGCGCCAGCAGCGAGAGGGACAGGGGGACGGGAGAGACCCAGTACTTC.

The chain has TRBV19 and TRBJ2-7, with no clear D. The CDR3 runs to 11 residues. V shed 6 bases and J shed 4 bases, with 7 bases lying between them. Germline V gene lookup returns CDR1 LNHDA and CDR2 SQIVND (reference sequence). The DNA for the CDR3 is TGTGCCAGTAGCGACTTTTACGAGCAGTACTTC. Translation: CASSDFYEQYF.

This clone has just one count. This chain links TRBV18 with TRBJ2-5; a weak D match, TRBD1 (6 bases). The CDR3 runs 16 residues. V was clipped by 3 bases and J by 0 bases, with 14 bases between them. Germline assignment: CDR1 KGHSH and CDR2 LQKENI. CDR3 nucleotide sequence: TGTGCCAGCTCACCCTACCGCCGGGACAACCAAGAGACCCAGTACTTC. As protein: CASSPYRRDNQETQYF.

This chain connects TRBV10-3 to TRBJ2-7; 10 bases match TRBD2. CDR1 and CDR2 (germline): ENHRY, SYGVKD. The V gene end was trimmed by 6 bases and the J gene end by 1 base; junction bases not matched to a gene: 6. The length of the CDR3 is 15 residues. CDR3 in amino acids: CAIRTSGVESYEQYF. The CDR3 nucleotides are TGTGCCATCAGAACTAGCGGGGTGGAATCCTACGAGCAGTACTTC.

The chain links TRBV5-4 to TRBJ1-1; no clear D gene. Germline CDR1 SGHNT, CDR2 YYREEE (reference sequence). This CDR3 has 15 amino acids. V lost 0 bases to trimming and J lost 0 bases, with 9 bases between them. The CDR3 loop reads CASSLGPGLNTEAFF. DNA for the CDR3: TGTGCCAGCAGCTTGGGTCCGGGATTGAACACTGAAGCTTTCTTT.

This chain uses TRBV7-7 with TRBJ2-6; D gene ambiguous. This CDR3 contains 15 residues. Germline values: CDR1 SSHAT, CDR2 FNYEAQ (reference sequence). The ends were cut back, 5 bases at V and 5 bases at J, with 13 bases in the middle. The CDR3 region has the DNA TGTGCCAGCAGCGGGCCACAAAGTCGGGCCAACGTCCTGACTTTC. Translated: CASSGPQSRANVLTF.

The gene calls are TRBV5-4 and TRBJ1-2, with 9 nucleotides matching TRBD1. Trimming removed 0 bases from V and 3 bases from J; junction bases left unmatched: 3. The CDR3 contains 15 residues. Germline CDR1 SGHNT, CDR2 YYREEE (reference sequence). CDR3 residues: CASSLGDRAYYGYTF. DNA for the CDR3: TGTGCCAGCAGCTTGGGGGACAGGGCCTACTATGGCTACACCTTC.

The V call is TRBV30, the J call TRBJ1-2; no definite D call. Trimming cost V 6 bases and J 3 bases, with 11 bases left between them. The CDR3 is made up of 12 amino acids. Germline V CDR1 and CDR2: GTSNPN, SVGIG (reference sequence). In DNA form, the CDR3 reads TGTGCCTGCCGAATTACGGACTATGGCTACACCTTC. Protein sequence: CACRITDYGYTF.

The rearrangement uses TRBV28 and TRBJ2-6; a possible D gene is TRBD1 (6 bases). CDR3 length: 15 amino acids. Trimming removed 6 bases from V and 4 bases from J, with 13 bases in between. The germline V gene encodes CDR1 MDHEN and CDR2 SYDVKM. Here the CDR3 DNA reads TGTGCCAGCAGATCAGGGGTCGGCGGGGCCAACGTCCTGACTTTC. It yields the protein CASRSGVGGANVLTF.

The genes are TRBV7-9 and TRBJ1-1, with TRBD1 matching over 8 bases. Unmatched junction bases numbered 7, after V lost 5 bases and J lost 5 bases. The length of the CDR3 is 14 residues. From germline, CDR1 is SEHNR and CDR2 FQNEAQ (reference sequence). In nucleotides, the CDR3 is TGTGCCAGCAGCAGACAGGGGACGGTTACTGAAGCTTTCTTT. It encodes CASSRQGTVTEAFF.

The chain is built from TRBV9 and TRBJ2-3, with 10 bases matching TRBD2. The J segment lost 1 base and the V segment lost 1 base, leaving 6 bases of the junction unmatched. Germline CDR1 is SGDLS and CDR2 is YYNGEE. The CDR3 sequence is 17 residues long. The CDR3 region is CASSVTSGTYGTDTQYF. CDR3 coding DNA: TGTGCCAGCAGCGTAACTAGCGGGACCTACGGCACAGATACGCAGTATTTT.

The chain joins TRBV2 to TRBJ1-4; 10 bases are a match to TRBD1. Germline V gives CDR1 SNHLY, CDR2 FYNNEI. The CDR3 is made up of 12 amino acids. The junction had 0 bases not matched to a gene; V was cut back by 6 bases and J by 8 bases. CDR3 nucleotide sequence: TGTGCCAGCAGGACAGGGGGCGAAAAACTGTTTTTT. The encoded protein is CASRTGGEKLFF.

This chain joins TRBV7-9 and TRBJ1-1, with a weak D call TRBD1 (6 bases). The germline V and J ends were trimmed by 5 bases and 6 bases, with 19 bases remaining between them. Per the germline V gene, CDR1 is SEHNR and CDR2 is FQNEAQ (reference sequence). The CDR3 runs 15 residues. CDR3 in amino acids: CASSAEGQPDSEAFF. The CDR3 DNA is TGTGCCAGCAGCGCGGAAGGACAGCCGGATTCTGAAGCTTTCTTT.

Only one count was recorded for this clone. The chain is built from TRBV18 and TRBJ2-7, with D uncertain. V lost 1 base and J lost 3, with 10 bases in between. This CDR3 has 14 amino acids. CDR1 is KGHSH and CDR2 is LQKENI in the germline V gene. The CDR3 DNA reads as TGTGCCAGCTCACCACAATACGTCGGCTACGAGCAGTACTTC. Its translation is CASSPQYVGYEQYF.

The chain joins TRBV29-1 to TRBJ2-1; a possible D gene is TRBD1 (5 bases). Per the germline V gene, CDR1 is SQVTM and CDR2 is ANQGSEA. There are 13 residues in the CDR3. The CDR3 bases are TGCACAGTACAGGTTTTTTCCTACAATGAGCAGTTCTTC. Protein sequence: CTVQVFSYNEQFF.

The chain joins TRBV28 to TRBJ2-3; TRBD2 is a possible D gene (5 bases). Trimming pared 4 bases from V and 1 base from J, leaving 12 bases between. The CDR3 contains 15 residues. Germline V CDR1 and CDR2: MDHEN, SYDVKM. The CDR3 sequence: CASSSKRTRTDTQYF. The DNA for the CDR3 is TGTGCCAGCAGTTCCAAGCGGACCCGCACAGATACGCAGTATTTT.

The V and J genes are TRBV5-1 and TRBJ2-2, with 7 bases identical to TRBD2. V shed 4 bases and J 2 bases; nucleotides not matched to a gene: 5. The CDR3 sequence is 15 residues long. CDR1 and CDR2 from the germline V gene are SGHRS and YFSETQ. In DNA, the CDR3 is TGCGCCAGCAGCGGGGGACTACTAAACACCGGGGAGCTGTTTTTT. Translation: CASSGGLLNTGELFF.

The chain couples TRBV6-5 to TRBJ1-5, with D possibly TRBD1 on 5 matching bases. This CDR3 has 16 residues. Germline V gene sequence: CDR1 MNHEY, CDR2 SVGAGI. V was shortened by 4 bases and J by 2 bases, with 15 bases between the two germline ends. The CDR3: CASSFPGRQGNQPQHF. CDR3 sequence (DNA): TGTGCCAGCAGTTTCCCAGGGAGGCAGGGCAATCAGCCCCAGCATTTT.

CDR3 sequence reads: CASSVDAPRGNTIYF. The CDR3 DNA is TGTGCCAGCAGCGTAGATGCCCCTAGGGGAAACACCATATATTTT. The chain recombines TRBV9 with TRBJ1-3; D call uncertain. V lost 0 bases, J lost 4 bases, and 11 bases lay in between. This CDR3 is built from 15 residues. Germline values: CDR1 SGDLS, CDR2 YYNGEE.

The chain links TRBV6-5 to TRBJ2-7; 9 bases fit TRBD1. J was trimmed by 7 bases and V by 4 bases; bases with no gene match: 5. Germline loops: CDR1 MNHEY, CDR2 SVGAGI. CDR3 length equals 13 residues. The CDR3 protein is CASSSGTGFEQYF. The CDR3 DNA sequence: TGTGCCAGCAGTTCCGGGACAGGGTTTGAGCAGTACTTC.

V and J are TRBV20-1 and TRBJ2-7, with D maybe TRBD1 (6 bases). Germline-derived CDR1 and CDR2 are DFQATT and SNEGSKA (reference sequence). The CDR3 totals 10 residues. V gave up 5 bases and J gave up 5 bases, with 7 bases separating them. This CDR3 is CSASGDEQYF. CDR3 nucleotide sequence: TGCAGTGCTTCAGGGGACGAGCAGTACTTC.

The sample holds one count of this clone. The genes are TRBV9 and TRBJ1-3; weak D call: TRBD1 (6 bases). V lost 0 bases and J lost 2, with 12 bases in between. Germline-derived CDR1 and CDR2 are SGDLS and YYNGEE. This CDR3 has 16 amino acids. The CDR3 DNA reads as TGTGCCAGCAGCGTAGCCCCGGACAGACCTGGAAACACCATATATTTT. Translating it yields CASSVAPDRPGNTIYF.

The V and J genes are TRBV18 and TRBJ2-1; weak D call: TRBD1 (5 bases). The CDR3 runs 15 residues. Trimming took off 3 bases at V and 4 bases at J, with 13 bases between the two ends. Germline assignment: CDR1 KGHSH and CDR2 LQKENI. The CDR3 loop reads CASSPPTGRYNEQFF. In nucleotides, the CDR3 is TGTGCCAGCTCACCCCCTACAGGACGATACAATGAGCAGTTCTTC.